Shown below are 2 T cell receptor beta chains from a single sample sequenced in a study of cytomegalovirus exposure and HLA in healthy donors. Primers included in the PCR were 60 Vbeta and 13 Jbeta primers. Using immunoSEQ multiplex PCR, the repertoire was profiled, and TCRdb retains in-frame clones only, with some absent. The sample has 150,000 to 200,000 clones; roughly 80% are singletons. Sequenced sample: PBMCs. The receptors were sampled from a human donor in good health.

The V gene is TRBV6-5, the J gene TRBJ2-1; 10 bases line up with TRBD2. CDR3 length: 14 residues. The germline CDR1 and CDR2 sequences are MNHEY and SVGAGI. After removal of 5 bases from V and 4 bases from J, the junction contained 2 bases not matched to a gene. The CDR3 spells CASSVAGGYNEQFF. CDR3 DNA sequence: TGTGCCAGCAGTGTAGCGGGGGGATACAATGAGCAGTTCTTC.

V and J are TRBV4-3 and TRBJ2-3; 9 positions match TRBD2. Looked up from germline, CDR1 is LGHNA and CDR2 is YSLEER. The CDR3 runs to 18 residues. J lost 2 bases, V lost 0 bases, and 9 bases had no gene match. CDR3 protein: CASSQDPISGGTTDTQYF. CDR3 sequence (DNA): TGCGCCAGCAGCCAAGACCCCATTAGCGGGGGCACCACAGATACGCAGTATTTT.